What follows are 21 T cell receptor beta chains derived from one specimen sequenced in a study of OX40 agonist ivuxolimab in advanced cancers. Profiled with immunoSEQ multiplex PCR; TCRdb holds only in-frame clones, not every one. The data show tens of thousands of clones, with almost 85% seen just once and 4% to 6% held by the top ten. Sequencing was performed on CD4+ or CD8+ T cells sorted from blood, taken in a trial of the OX40 agonist ivuxolimab. The receptors originated from an adult with an advanced solid tumor such as melanoma, head and neck, liver or kidney cancer.

The chain is built from TRBV5-4 and TRBJ2-1; 7 nucleotides align to TRBD1. The junction had 18 bases not matched to a gene; V was cut back by 4 bases and J by 8 bases. The CDR3 spans 17 residues. Germline CDR1 and CDR2: SGHNT and YYREEE (reference sequence). CDR3 amino acids: CASSGPSTGIFIHEQFF. The CDR3 coding sequence is TGTGCCAGCAGCGGTCCGTCGACAGGGATATTTATCCATGAGCAGTTCTTC.

The rearrangement joins TRBV5-4 to TRBJ2-3; 12 positions agree with TRBD2. The length of the CDR3 is 16 residues. The germline V gene encodes CDR1 SGHNT and CDR2 YYREEE (reference sequence). After removal of 3 bases from V and 1 base from J, the junction contained 3 bases not matched to a gene. The CDR3 nucleotides are TGTGCCAGCAGCTCAAGACTAGCGGGGGGCACAGATACGCAGTATTTT. Translating it yields CASSSRLAGGTDTQYF.

This clone was observed a few times. In DNA, the CDR3 is TGTGCCAGCAGCTTACGTTTAGGCGGGGGCCGCTACGAGCAGTACTTC. Protein product: CASSLRLGGGRYEQYF. The V call is TRBV7-8, the J call TRBJ2-7; possibly TRBD2 for D (7 bases). The CDR3 totals 16 residues. Per the germline V gene, CDR1 is SGHVS and CDR2 is FQNEAQ. Trimming took off 2 bases at V and 3 bases at J, with 17 bases between the two ends.

The genes are TRBV28 and TRBJ1-5; D may be TRBD1 (6 bases). Germline V CDR1 and CDR2: MDHEN, SYDVKM. Deletions cut 9 bases from V and 11 bases from J, with 14 bases between. The CDR3 covers 11 residues. This chain's CDR3 is CASARGWAQHF. The CDR3 DNA is TGTGCCAGTGCCAGGGGTTGGGCCCAGCATTTT. Variable domain in full (rest from reference TRBV28 and TRBJ1-5): DVKVTQSSRYLVKRTGEKVFLECVQDMDHENMFWYRQDPGLGLRLIYFSYDVKMKEKGDIPEGYSVSREKKERFSLILESASTNQTSMYLCASARGWAQHFGDGTRLSIL.

There are a few counts of this clone. This rearrangement joins TRBV29-1 to TRBJ2-7; D may be TRBD1 (6 bases). Trimming took 6 bases from V and 0 from J, leaving 15 bases between them. Per germline, CDR1 SQVTM and CDR2 ANQGSEA. The CDR3 covers 14 residues. CDR3 coding DNA: TGCAGCGTGGGGGTGGGGGCTTTCTCCTACGAGCAGTACTTC. Protein: CSVGVGAFSYEQYF.

V usage is TRBV18 and J usage is TRBJ2-3, with D possibly matching TRBD1 (6 bases). Trimming left V 4 bases short and J 5 bases short, with 10 bases between. Germline CDR1 is KGHSH and CDR2 is LQKENI. This CDR3 region has 13 residues. CDR3 in amino acids: CASSRTAGDTQYF. The CDR3 DNA sequence: TGTGCCAGCTCACGGACAGCCGGAGATACGCAGTATTTT.

This chain connects TRBV5-1 to TRBJ1-1; 9 bases map to TRBD1. This CDR3 has 15 residues. V was pared by 3 bases and J by 8 bases, with 11 bases of the junction left unmatched. Germline CDR1 SGHRS, CDR2 YFSETQ. The CDR3 spells CASSWVPGQGAEAFF. The DNA for the CDR3 is TGCGCCAGCAGCTGGGTACCGGGACAGGGTGCAGAAGCTTTCTTT.

The chain joins TRBV6-6 to TRBJ2-1; D uncertain. Per germline, CDR1 MNHNY and CDR2 SVGAGI (reference sequence). With 10 bases removed from V and 6 bases from J, the gap between germline ends came to 25 bases. The CDR3 is 16 amino acids. The chain's CDR3 is CATSLDRVALSNEQFF. The CDR3 nucleotides read TGTGCCACCTCACTGGACCGGGTGGCTCTTTCCAATGAGCAGTTCTTC.

The genes are TRBV5-1 and TRBJ2-5; 10 bases line up with TRBD2. V trimming: 2 bases; J trimming: 5 bases; junction bases outside the gene matches: 9. The CDR3 consists of 16 residues. CDR1 SGHRS and CDR2 YFSETQ come from the germline V gene. The CDR3 DNA is TGCGCCAGCAGCTTCGGGTCTAGCGGGAGCTGGGAGACCCAGTACTTC. It codes for CASSFGSSGSWETQYF. Together with reference TRBV5-1 and TRBJ2-5, the CDR3 gives the full variable domain: KAGVTQTPRYLIKTRGQQVTLSCSPISGHRSVSWYQQTPGQGLQFLFEYFSETQRNKGNFPGRFSGRQFSNSRSEMNVSTLELGDSALYLCASSFGSSGSWETQYFGPGTRLLVL.

The chain has TRBV7-8 and TRBJ1-5; unclear D gene. The germline CDR1 and CDR2 sequences are SGHVS and FQNEAQ. This CDR3 is 15 amino acids long. Trimming left V 2 bases short and J 7 bases short, with 15 bases between. CDR3 in DNA: TGTGCCAGCAGCTTAAGCCCCGGGCGTGAACAGCCCCAGCATTTT. Translation gives CASSLSPGREQPQHF.

J is TRBJ2-5 and V is TRBV9; D uncertain. The germline V gene has CDR1 SGDLS and CDR2 YYNGEE. The CDR3 length is 15 residues. Trimming took 2 bases from V and 1 from J, leaving 12 bases between them. This CDR3 is CASSVGSSTQETQYF. The CDR3 DNA follows: TGTGCCAGCAGCGTCGGCAGCTCCACCCAAGAGACCCAGTACTTC.

This chain joins TRBV6-1 and TRBJ2-1, with D tentatively TRBD1 (5 bases). Per germline, CDR1 MNHNS and CDR2 SASEGT. The V and J ends lost 6 bases and 6 bases respectively, with 15 bases between them. There are 14 residues in the CDR3. As DNA, the CDR3 is TGTGCCAGCAGCCAAGGTCCAGGGCCCAATGAGCAGTTCTTC. Translation gives CASSQGPGPNEQFF.

The V gene is TRBV19, the J gene TRBJ2-1, with 9 bases lining up with TRBD1. The CDR3 contains 15 residues. Germline loops: CDR1 LNHDA, CDR2 SQIVND (reference sequence). Trimming removed 2 bases from V and 7 bases from J; junction bases left unmatched: 6. CDR3 protein: CASSIRQGVGNEQFF. CDR3 DNA: TGTGCCAGTAGTATACGACAGGGGGTGGGGAATGAGCAGTTCTTC.

This rearrangement joins TRBV10-3 to TRBJ2-1; 7 bases agree with TRBD1. Germline loops: CDR1 ENHRY, CDR2 SYGVKD. The CDR3 loop spans 16 amino acids. The V gene end was trimmed by 6 bases and the J gene end by 0 bases; junction bases not matched to a gene: 8. The chain's CDR3 is CAIRMGDSASYNEQFF. The CDR3 DNA sequence: TGTGCCATCAGGATGGGGGACAGTGCCTCCTACAATGAGCAGTTCTTC.

The CDR3 DNA is TGTGCCAGCAGCCAAGATTGGGGACGCAGAGAAGATTTCATCTACGAGCAGTACTTC. The encoded protein is CASSQDWGRREDFIYEQYF. V gene TRBV14 combines with J gene TRBJ2-7, with D tentatively TRBD1 or TRBD2 (5 bases each). This CDR3 has 19 amino acids. The germline V gene has CDR1 SGHDN and CDR2 FVKESK. V was shortened by 0 bases and J by 3 bases, with 24 bases between the two germline ends.

The chain combines TRBV5-1 with TRBJ2-5; the D is unclear. Germline V gene data show CDR1 as SGHRS and CDR2 as YFSETQ. The CDR3 totals 13 residues. V was pared by 2 bases and J by 1 base, with 6 bases between. CDR3 loop: CASSFNSQETQYF. DNA of the CDR3: TGCGCCAGCAGCTTTAACAGCCAAGAGACCCAGTACTTC.

The genes are TRBV7-6 and TRBJ2-2; TRBD2 matches at 11 bases. This CDR3 comprises 16 residues. From germline, CDR1 is SGHVS and CDR2 FNYEAQ. Trimming cost V 2 bases and J 4 bases; bases outside gene matches: 3. The CDR3 sequence: CASSLNSGRGTGELFF. In DNA form, the CDR3 reads TGTGCCAGCAGCTTAAATAGCGGGAGGGGCACCGGGGAGCTGTTTTTT.

This clone has just one count. V is TRBV21-1 and J is TRBJ1-2; TRBD1 is the table's D call and was not checked against the DNA. TRBV21-1 is a listed pseudogene. The CDR3 contains 19 residues. The DNA for the CDR3 is TGTGCCAGCAGCCCACACCCCAGGCCCACCCCAGAAGCTAACTATGGCTACACCTTC. Protein product: CASSPHPRPTPEANYGYTF.

This chain uses TRBV11-2 with TRBJ1-4; D might be TRBD1 (5 bases). The germline V and J ends were trimmed by 5 bases and 5 bases, with 12 bases remaining between them. The CDR3 spans 14 residues. Germline V gene data show CDR1 as SGHAT and CDR2 as FQNNGV. CDR3 in DNA: TGTGCCAGCAGCCTTCCTCACAGGAATGAAAAACTGTTTTTT. As protein: CASSLPHRNEKLFF.

This clone has only a few counts. The chain recombines TRBV4-2 with TRBJ2-1; TRBD2 agrees at 8 bases. The CDR3 has 18 amino acids. V was pared by 2 bases and J by 1 base, with 10 bases of the junction left unmatched. Germline CDR1 LGHNA, CDR2 YNFKEQ. The CDR3 DNA reads as TGTGCCAGCAGCCAACTAGGACTAGCTGCTGAATCCTACAATGAGCAGTTCTTC. It is translated as CASSQLGLAAESYNEQFF.

The chain employs TRBV2 and TRBJ1-6; a possible D gene is TRBD1 (5 bases). CDR1 SNHLY and CDR2 FYNNEI come from the germline V gene. CDR3 length equals 15 residues. Trimming left V 6 bases short and J 6 bases short, with 15 bases between. The CDR3 protein is CASSLTGTLNSPLHF. CDR3 sequence (DNA): TGTGCCAGCAGCCTCACCGGGACGCTTAATTCACCCCTCCACTTT.